This T cell receptor (beta chain) was obtained from a study of T cell responses to AZD1222 COVID-19 vaccine. A word on this clone: Its antigen is not identified.

CDR3 length: 15 residues. Trimming took 8 bases from V and 5 from J; bases not matched to a gene: 8. Germline CDR1 and CDR2: SNHLY and FYNNEI. Repertoires were generated with immunoSEQ multiplex PCR, while TCRdb's copy carries only in-frame clones and drops some. Among approximately 120,000 clones listed, around 89% were seen once. Study findings and constraints: Recipients of AZD1222 seropositive at baseline numbered only 6 or 7. The study sampled repertoires only after the peak T cell response. The sample set comprised mostly white British donors with more females, and clonal diversity was possibly underestimated. Once two AZD1222 doses were given, Spike-specific TCR breadth and depth went up.

The chain couples TRBV2 to TRBJ2-5; 13 nucleotides agree with TRBD2. The TCR originated in an adult in good health. Here the sequenced sample was peripheral blood, taken on day 0 of MenACWY control vaccination. The CDR3 DNA sequence: TGTGCCAGCGGACTAGCGGGAGTAGGTTTGGAGACCCAGTACTTC. Translated, it gives CASGLAGVGLETQYF.